This TCR beta chain came from a study of blood T cell repertoires in COVID-19. For the study at large: The samples span acute and convalescent COVID-19 from the United States, Italy and Spain. T cells, B-cell-depleted T cells, or PBMCs provided the cDNA or gDNA that served as material.

V dropped 2 bases and J dropped 6 bases, with 20 bases sitting between them. Germline V gene data show CDR1 as SGHVS and CDR2 as FQNEAQ. This CDR3 is built from 16 residues. As processed by the authors: From reference gene primer amplification, estimates of nucleated cell counts were derived. Only in-frame clones appear in the TCRdb table, and some are missing; sequencing was by immunoSEQ multiplex PCR. V, J and clone size are those of that table, while D and trimming were read from the DNA. In the table there are about 140,000 clones, 65% to 85% of which are singletons. The sample comprised peripheral blood. The source of this sequence is a human donor in a cohort sampled during active COVID-19. The rearrangement uses TRBV7-8 and TRBJ2-7, with D perhaps matching TRBD2 (7 bases). The CDR3 DNA is TGTGCCAGCAGCTTACGACTGAGCGGGACATCTCTCGAGCAGTACTTC. As protein: CASSLRLSGTSLEQYF.